These 12 T cell receptor beta chains came from one sample sequenced in a study of T cells in Graves' hyperthyroidism and ophthalmopathy. TCR beta CDR3 regions were amplified from RNA. TCR CDR3 underwent first-round RT-PCR with the HTBI primer set. TCRdb re-called the multiplex PCR reads with MiXCR, one entry per CDR3 protein. The sample holds about 510,000 distinct CDR3 sequences, less than 15% seen once. The sequenced material came from blood. These receptors were taken from a woman aged 40 to 50 with Graves' hyperthyroidism.

This clonotype was seen at least ten times. This chain uses TRBV28 with TRBJ1-2, with D possibly being TRBD1 (5 bases). In germline, CDR1 is MDHEN, CDR2 SYDVKM. The CDR3 is made up of 15 amino acids. V was trimmed by 1 base and J by 4 bases, leaving 13 bases between them. The chain's CDR3 is CASSLSRGLSYGYTF. In DNA form, the CDR3 reads TGTGCCAGCAGTTTATCGAGGGGACTTTCCTATGGCTACACCTTC.

This clonotype has a handful of counts. This rearrangement joins TRBV6-1 to TRBJ2-7; the D gene could be TRBD1 or TRBD2 (5 bases each). In germline, CDR1 is MNHNS, CDR2 SASEGT. This CDR3 region has 18 residues. Trimming cost V 5 bases and J 5 bases, with 28 bases left between them. The CDR3 DNA follows: TGTGCCAGCAGTTCATCCAGAAACAGGCCGGGACCTGGAGACGAGCAGTACTTC. Residues: CASSSSRNRPGPGDEQYF.

The V gene is TRBV28, the J gene TRBJ2-5, with TRBD2 matching over 14 bases. This CDR3 has 17 amino acids. Germline CDR1 and CDR2: MDHEN and SYDVKM. V was clipped by 5 bases and J by 4 bases; unmatched bases: 9. The CDR3 nucleotides read TGTGCCAGCAGTCCTCGGACGGGACTAGCGGGAGCAGAGACCCAGTACTTC. This gives the protein CASSPRTGLAGAETQYF.

At least ten counts were recorded for this clonotype. The chain has TRBV28 and TRBJ1-2, with D unclear. Trimming left V 5 bases short and J 7 bases short, with 14 bases between. Per germline, CDR1 MDHEN and CDR2 SYDVKM. This CDR3 spans 13 amino acids. The CDR3 loop reads CASSPSRVSGYTF. The CDR3 region has the DNA TGTGCCAGCAGTCCCTCCCGGGTTAGTGGCTACACCTTC.

This clonotype has ten or more counts. The rearrangement joins TRBV2 to TRBJ2-7, with D possibly matching TRBD2 (6 bases). Trimming cost V 6 bases and J 6 bases, with 15 bases left between them. CDR1 and CDR2 (germline): SNHLY, FYNNEI. The CDR3 consists of 13 residues. Here the CDR3 DNA reads TGTGCCAGCAGCGGCGGGACGGGAGCCGAGCAGTACTTC. Amino acids: CASSGGTGAEQYF.

This clonotype has a handful of counts. The chain is built from TRBV27 and TRBJ1-4; D gene unclear. Deletions cut 4 bases from V and 0 bases from J, with 12 bases between. The CDR3 has 16 residues. Per the germline V gene, CDR1 is MNHEY and CDR2 is SMNVEV (reference sequence). DNA of the CDR3: TGTGCCAGCAGTTCCTCCGGGGTGTCAACTAATGAAAAACTGTTTTTT. Encoded protein: CASSSSGVSTNEKLFF.

The chain combines TRBV30 with TRBJ2-7, with 9 positions matching TRBD1. CDR3 length: 17 residues. The trim removed 0 bases at V and 0 bases at J, leaving 9 bases unmatched. CDR1 GTSNPN and CDR2 SVGIG come from the germline V gene (reference sequence). In DNA form, the CDR3 reads TGTGCCTGGAGTGTTAATTGGGGGACAGGGAGCTCCTACGAGCAGTACTTC. Protein sequence: CAWSVNWGTGSSYEQYF.

The chain uses TRBV3-1 and TRBJ2-1; TRBD1 is a possible D gene (5 bases). Trimming stripped 3 bases from V and 4 bases from J, with 16 bases between. The length of the CDR3 is 16 residues. CDR1 is LGHDT and CDR2 is YNNKEL in the germline V gene (reference sequence). The CDR3 here is CASSQGPDHQYNEQFF. In DNA form, the CDR3 reads TGTGCCAGCAGCCAGGGGCCGGACCACCAGTACAATGAGCAGTTCTTC.

The chain is built from TRBV5-4 and TRBJ1-3; 7 positions agree with TRBD1. The germline V gene has CDR1 SGHNT and CDR2 YYREEE (reference sequence). V dropped 2 bases and J dropped 3; count of bases not matched to a gene: 2. This CDR3 has 14 amino acids. This chain's CDR3 is CASSFSGGGNTIYF. The DNA for the CDR3 is TGTGCCAGCAGCTTTTCAGGGGGTGGAAACACCATATATTTT.

This clonotype came up a few times. The V gene is TRBV11-1, the J gene TRBJ2-5; no firm D call. The ends were cut back, 3 bases at V and 1 base at J, with 15 bases in the middle. The germline CDR1 and CDR2 sequences are SGHAT and FQDESV (reference sequence). This CDR3 region has 16 residues. In DNA form, the CDR3 reads TGTGCCAGCAGCTTTACAGTGAGCCAAACCCAAGAGACCCAGTACTTC. Protein product: CASSFTVSQTQETQYF.

This sequence joins TRBV25-1 and TRBJ2-2; D remains ambiguous. The CDR3 is made up of 13 amino acids. Germline V gene lookup returns CDR1 MGHDK and CDR2 SYGVNS. Deletions cut 11 bases from V and 6 bases from J, with 16 bases between. This CDR3 reads CASSVGSAGELFF. The DNA for the CDR3 is TGTGCCTCTTCGGTCGGGTCGGCCGGGGAGCTGTTTTTT.

The V gene is TRBV20-1, the J gene TRBJ2-3; D uncertain. This CDR3 is built from 10 residues. V lost 4 bases and J lost 4, with 3 bases in between. Germline V gives CDR1 DFQATT, CDR2 SNEGSKA (reference sequence). CDR3 sequence reads: CSATSDTQYF. CDR3 nucleotides: TGCAGTGCTACTTCAGATACGCAGTATTTT.